Below are 32 T cell receptor beta chains sequenced from a single sample in a study of T cells in Graves' hyperthyroidism and ophthalmopathy (dated by TCRdb to about 2019). Library prep was done by multiplex PCR. Sequencing used an Illumina HiSeq 2000. Amplification of TCR beta CDR3 regions was carried out from RNA transcripts. The first round of RT-PCR for the TCR CDR3 was performed with the HTBI primer set and the Qiagen OneStep RT-PCR kit. TCRdb reran the public reads through fastp at Q25 and MiXCR, keeping productive beta chains. When rows share a CDR3 protein, they turn into one entry using the most common DNA and genes. The sample table records about 480,000 distinct CDR3 sequences; 13% to 15% of these occur just once. The leading ten clones occupy roughly 17% of the sample. Specimen: blood. The receptors come from a woman between 18 and 29 years old with Graves' hyperthyroidism.

This clonotype was found a few times. The chain joins TRBV7-3 to TRBJ2-2; D possibly matches TRBD1 or TRBD2 (5 bases each). This CDR3 spans 17 amino acids. Trimming took off 0 bases at V and 5 bases at J, with 16 bases between the two ends. Germline values: CDR1 SGHTA, CDR2 FQGTGA. CDR3: CASSLTGPRGWTGELFF. In nucleotides, the CDR3 is TGTGCCAGCAGCTTAACGGGACCTCGAGGGTGGACCGGGGAGCTGTTTTTT.

This clonotype was found many times. V gene TRBV27 combines with J gene TRBJ2-3; 8 positions match TRBD2. After removal of 4 bases from V and 1 base from J, the junction contained 4 bases not matched to a gene. Germline CDR1 MNHEY, CDR2 SMNVEV (reference sequence). This CDR3 spans 15 amino acids. The CDR3 coding sequence is TGTGCCAGCAGTTCCCTGACTAGCGGCACAGATACGCAGTATTTT. Its translation is CASSSLTSGTDTQYF.

The rearrangement joins TRBV12-3 or TRBV12-4 to TRBJ2-6; D is unclear. V lost 6 bases, J lost 0 bases, and 9 bases lay in between. The CDR3 length is 15 residues. The CDR3 DNA is TGTGCCAGCAGCGGATCTTACTCTGGGGCCAACGTCCTGACTTTC. Amino acid sequence: CASSGSYSGANVLTF.

The J gene is TRBJ1-2, the V gene TRBV19; D ambiguous. The CDR3 loop spans 17 amino acids. Trimming left V 4 bases short and J 4 bases short, with 22 bases between. Germline CDR1 reads LNHDA; CDR2 reads SQIVND (reference sequence). The chain's CDR3 is CASSTLTPLSPRYGYTF. CDR3 in DNA: TGTGCCAGTAGTACCCTGACGCCTCTGAGTCCGCGCTATGGCTACACCTTC.

The J gene is TRBJ1-4, the V gene TRBV20-1; unclear D gene. The CDR3 is 14 amino acids. CDR1 is DFQATT, CDR2 SNEGSKA, per germline (reference sequence). Between the trimmed V and J ends, which lost 0 bases and 8 bases, there was a span of 13 bases. The CDR3 sequence: CSARESGINEKLFF. CDR3 nucleotide sequence: TGCAGTGCTAGAGAGTCTGGGATCAACGAAAAACTGTTTTTT.

This clonotype was picked up many times. V gene TRBV12-3 or TRBV12-4 combines with J gene TRBJ2-1, with 8 bases identical to TRBD1. This CDR3 region has 12 residues. The V segment lost 11 bases and the J segment 6 bases; nucleotides outside the gene matches: 6. This chain's CDR3 is CAAGQGVNEQFF. The CDR3 DNA follows: TGTGCCGCTGGACAGGGAGTCAATGAGCAGTTCTTC.

This clonotype has ten or more counts. V gene TRBV12-3 or TRBV12-4 combines with J gene TRBJ2-2; D remains ambiguous. Trimming stripped 5 bases from V and 5 bases from J, with 9 bases between. The CDR3 covers 13 residues. The CDR3 here is CASSISWTGELFF. CDR3 bases: TGTGCCAGCAGTATTAGCTGGACCGGGGAGCTGTTTTTT.

As concerns this clonotype: Germline is not matched at one junction end, which may reflect a read error. The V call is TRBV30, the J call TRBJ1-1; D call uncertain. The CDR3 runs 14 residues. Per germline, CDR1 GTSNPN and CDR2 SVGIG (reference sequence). The CDR3 nucleotides are TGTGCCTGGAGTGTGCCCGCGATGAACACTGACGCTTTCTTT. It encodes CAWSVPAMNTDAFF.

The chain combines TRBV11-1 with TRBJ2-1; no clear D. The germline CDR1 and CDR2 sequences are SGHAT and FQDESV (reference sequence). V shed 4 bases and J shed 2 bases, with 21 bases lying between them. This CDR3 has 18 amino acids. In DNA, the CDR3 is TGTGCCAGCAGCTCTGCGGTGAGTGTCAGCGTAGCCTACAATGAGCAGTTCTTC. This gives the protein CASSSAVSVSVAYNEQFF.

The CDR3 region has the DNA TGTGCCAGCAGCTTCCTACAGGGCATAAACGAGCAGTACTTC. Amino acid sequence: CASSFLQGINEQYF. V is TRBV11-3 and J is TRBJ2-7; possible D gene TRBD1, 6 bases. Germline V lookup: CDR1 SGHNT, CDR2 YENEEA. V was cut by 3 bases and J by 5 bases, with 14 bases left in between. The CDR3 length is 14 residues. Together with reference TRBV11-3 and TRBJ2-7, the CDR3 gives the full variable domain: EAGVVQSPRYKIIEKKQPVAFWCNPISGHNTLYWYLQNLGQGPELLIRYENEEAVDDSQLPKDRFSAERLKGVDSTLKIQPAELGDSAVYLCASSFLQGINEQYFGPGTRLTVT.

The sample holds many counts of this clonotype. CDR3 coding DNA: TGTGCCAGCAGTAGAGAACACGGACAGGGGAATTCACCCCTCCACTTT. As protein: CASSREHGQGNSPLHF. The chain is built from TRBV2 and TRBJ1-6; TRBD1 matches 9 bases. This CDR3 contains 16 residues. V shed 5 bases and J 7 bases; nucleotides not matched to a gene: 9. Germline CDR1 and CDR2: SNHLY and FYNNEI.

The J gene is TRBJ2-7, the V gene TRBV20-1, with D tentatively TRBD1 or TRBD2 (7 bases each). V was clipped by 2 bases and J by 5 bases, with 13 bases between them. From germline, CDR1 is DFQATT and CDR2 SNEGSKA (reference sequence). The CDR3 is made up of 13 amino acids. The CDR3 region is CSARSGDSHEQYV. In DNA form, the CDR3 reads TGCAGTGCTAGAAGCGGGGACAGCCACGAGCAGTACGTC.

This clonotype was observed a few times. This clone may be a read error of a much larger clone one base away. The rearrangement joins TRBV28 to TRBJ2-7; possible D gene TRBD1, 6 bases. Germline V gene lookup returns CDR1 MDHEN and CDR2 SYDVKM. The CDR3 has 15 amino acids. This CDR3 reads CASSSLDRSSCEQYV. The DNA for the CDR3 is TGTGCCAGCAGTTCGCTCGACAGGAGCTCCTGCGAGCAGTACGTC.

This clonotype was seen many times. The chain is built from TRBV20-1 and TRBJ1-2; D might be TRBD1 (5 bases). Deletions cut 5 bases from V and 9 bases from J, with 13 bases between. The length of the CDR3 is 11 residues. Germline assignment: CDR1 DFQATT and CDR2 SNEGSKA (reference sequence). The CDR3 spells CSAAQGRSYTF. The CDR3 DNA follows: TGCAGTGCTGCCCAGGGCAGGAGCTACACCTTC.

This clonotype was counted only a few times. The chain combines TRBV12-3 or TRBV12-4 with TRBJ1-3, with D maybe TRBD1 (6 bases). The CDR3 consists of 18 residues. Trimming took off 7 bases at V and 6 bases at J, with 28 bases between the two ends. CDR3 protein: CASNFRGGPGGPENTIYF. In DNA, the CDR3 is TGTGCCAGCAACTTTCGCGGGGGGCCGGGGGGCCCCGAAAACACCATATATTTT.

This clonotype was found many times. The chain couples TRBV2 to TRBJ2-7; unclear D gene. V lost 4 bases and J 3 bases, leaving 13 bases between the germline ends. Germline loops: CDR1 SNHLY, CDR2 FYNNEI. The CDR3 length is 14 residues. The CDR3 loop is CASSVRQVNYEQYV. DNA of the CDR3: TGTGCCAGCAGTGTGCGGCAGGTCAACTACGAGCAGTACGTC.

This clonotype has a handful of counts. The chain is built from TRBV19 and TRBJ2-7; 7 bases match TRBD1. The CDR3 sequence is 17 residues long. The germline V gene encodes CDR1 LNHDA and CDR2 SQIVND (reference sequence). Germline trimming cut 5 bases from V and 6 bases from J; bases unmatched to any gene: 19. The CDR3 here is CASSALTTGVPTGEQYF. The CDR3 DNA is TGTGCCAGTAGTGCCCTCACTACAGGGGTTCCCACTGGCGAGCAGTACTTC.

In this sample, this clonotype turned up many times. The chain combines TRBV12-3 or TRBV12-4 with TRBJ1-2; TRBD1 is a possible D gene (5 bases). Trimming cost V 5 bases and J 8 bases, with 12 bases left between them. The CDR3 runs 12 residues. CDR3 protein: CASSASGYGYTF. Here the CDR3 DNA reads TGTGCCAGCAGTGCCTCAGGGTACGGCTACACCTTC.

This clonotype was counted many times. The rearrangement joins TRBV11-2 to TRBJ2-5, with TRBD2 identical over 7 bases. V shed 1 base, J shed 5 bases, and the junction held 13 bases outside the gene matches. Per germline, CDR1 SGHAT and CDR2 FQNNGV. The CDR3 consists of 17 residues. Here the CDR3 reads CASSLGQRGGSWETQYF. The DNA of the CDR3 is TGTGCCAGCAGCTTAGGACAGAGGGGCGGGAGCTGGGAGACCCAGTACTTC.

This clonotype came up a few times. This chain links TRBV9 with TRBJ2-5; 10 bases agree with TRBD2. From germline, CDR1 is SGDLS and CDR2 YYNGEE. The CDR3 sequence is 16 residues long. With V trimmed by 0 bases and J by 5 bases, 7 bases remained unmatched. The DNA for the CDR3 is TGTGCCAGCAGCGTAGGATCTAGCGGGAGAGGGGAGACCCAGTACTTC. Protein product: CASSVGSSGRGETQYF.

This clonotype was seen ten or more times. The J gene is TRBJ1-6, the V gene TRBV9, with 8 nucleotides matching TRBD1. In germline, CDR1 is SGDLS, CDR2 YYNGEE. CDR3 length equals 15 residues. With V trimmed by 2 bases and J by 5 bases, 3 bases remained unmatched. The CDR3 loop is CASSVTGADNSPLHF. CDR3 in DNA: TGTGCCAGCAGCGTGACAGGGGCGGATAATTCACCCCTCCACTTT. Full variable domain (rest looked up from reference TRBV9 and TRBJ1-6): DSGVTQTPKHLITATGQRVTLRCSPRSGDLSVYWYQQSLDQGLQFLIQYYNGEERAKGNILERFSAQQFPDLHSELNLSSLELGDSALYFCASSVTGADNSPLHFGNGTRLTVT.

The chain carries TRBV19 and TRBJ2-1, with 10 positions matching TRBD2. CDR1 and CDR2 (germline): LNHDA, SQIVND (reference sequence). The CDR3 is made up of 16 amino acids. V shed 1 base and J 1 base; nucleotides not matched to a gene: 1. The CDR3 region is CASSIVAGGSYNEQFF. CDR3 DNA sequence: TGTGCCAGTAGTATAGTAGCGGGAGGTTCCTACAATGAGCAGTTCTTC.

The chain employs TRBV7-3 and TRBJ2-3, with D perhaps matching TRBD1 or TRBD2 (6 bases each). Trimming stripped 4 bases from V and 2 bases from J, with 13 bases between. CDR1 SGHTA and CDR2 FQGTGA come from the germline V gene. This CDR3 comprises 15 residues. The CDR3 protein is CASSYGGGLTDTQYF. CDR3 nucleotide sequence: TGTGCCAGCAGCTATGGAGGGGGGCTCACAGATACGCAGTATTTT.

This clonotype was observed many times. This chain connects TRBV6-1 to TRBJ1-6; the match to TRBD1 covers 8 bases. CDR1 is MNHNS, CDR2 SASEGT, per germline. Trimming took 6 bases from V and 6 from J; bases not matched to a gene: 4. The CDR3 consists of 14 residues. The CDR3 DNA sequence: TGTGCCAGCAGCGGACAGGGTGGTAATTCACCCCTCCACTTT. Translating it yields CASSGQGGNSPLHF.

The rearrangement joins TRBV6-1 to TRBJ1-5; D not resolved. Trimming removed 8 bases at V and 7 bases at J, with 6 bases between. The CDR3 contains 10 residues. Germline loops: CDR1 MNHNS, CDR2 SASEGT. The CDR3 DNA reads as TGTGCCAGCGGAAGCCAGCCCCAGCATTTT. Translating gives CASGSQPQHF.

This clonotype was seen many times. V and J are TRBV7-2 and TRBJ2-5; 7 positions match TRBD2. V shed 6 bases and J 5 bases; nucleotides not matched to a gene: 9. The CDR3 is 14 amino acids. Germline loops: CDR1 SGHTA, CDR2 FQGNSA. In DNA form, the CDR3 reads TGTGCCAGCAGTCCTTGGGGGGGGAAGGAGACCCAGTACTTC. Translation gives CASSPWGGKETQYF.

The chain recombines TRBV2 with TRBJ2-7; D is uncertain. The CDR3 sequence is 13 residues long. Trimming pared 1 base from V and 1 base from J, leaving 5 bases between. From germline, CDR1 is SNHLY and CDR2 FYNNEI. CDR3 sequence reads: CASSEVGSYEQYF. DNA for the CDR3: TGTGCCAGCAGTGAAGTCGGGTCCTACGAGCAGTACTTC. The full variable domain, rest sourced from reference TRBV2 and TRBJ2-7, is EPEVTQTPSHQVTQMGQEVILRCVPISNHLYFYWYRQILGQKVEFLVSFYNNEISEKSEIFDDQFSVERPDGSNFTLKIRSTKLEDSAMYFCASSEVGSYEQYFGPGTRLTVT.

This clonotype has ten or more counts. The chain employs TRBV27 and TRBJ2-3; 10 bases match TRBD2. The J segment lost 3 bases and the V segment lost 1 base, leaving 16 bases of the junction unmatched. The CDR3 runs 20 residues. Per the germline V gene, CDR1 is MNHEY and CDR2 is SMNVEV (reference sequence). The DNA of the CDR3 is TGTGCCAGCAGTTTATGGGCTAGCGGGAGTCTCGGTTGGACTACAGATACGCAGTATTTT. It is translated as CASSLWASGSLGWTTDTQYF.

The table lists this clonotype with many counts. The chain carries TRBV6-1 and TRBJ2-7, with 8 nucleotides matching TRBD2. CDR1 MNHNS and CDR2 SASEGT come from the germline V gene. This CDR3 spans 15 amino acids. V lost 7 bases, J lost 1 base, and 9 bases stayed unmatched. The CDR3 sequence: CASTNLAGGSYEQYF. The CDR3 coding sequence is TGTGCCAGCACCAACCTGGCGGGAGGATCCTACGAGCAGTACTTC.

The sample holds many counts of this clonotype. V and J are TRBV11-3 and TRBJ2-2; no clear D gene. CDR1 is SGHNT, CDR2 YENEEA, per germline. CDR3 length: 13 amino acids. The V end was cut by 8 bases, the J end by 5 bases, with 12 bases between. The CDR3 sequence: CASRRFATGELFF. CDR3 DNA: TGTGCCAGCCGTCGTTTCGCAACCGGGGAGCTGTTTTTT.

The V and J genes are TRBV14 and TRBJ1-2, with 8 bases fitting TRBD1. The CDR3 runs 14 residues. V was clipped by 4 bases and J by 4 bases; unmatched bases: 5. Germline CDR1 and CDR2: SGHDN and FVKESK. The CDR3 coding sequence is TGTGCCAGCAGCCGAGACAGGGGAGGCTATGGCTACACCTTC. It codes for CASSRDRGGYGYTF.

In this sample, this clonotype turned up a few times. The chain links TRBV7-9 to TRBJ2-2, with D possibly TRBD1 on 5 matching bases. Germline CDR1 is SEHNR and CDR2 is FQNEAQ (reference sequence). This CDR3 has 17 amino acids. Trimming removed 5 bases from V and 4 bases from J, with 20 bases in between. Here the CDR3 reads CASSPRRAGISTGELFF. The CDR3, as DNA: TGTGCCAGCAGCCCGAGAAGGGCAGGGATCAGCACCGGGGAGCTGTTTTTT.